This TCR beta chain was captured in a study of blood T cell repertoires in COVID-19. Only in-frame clones appear in the TCRdb table, and some are missing; sequencing was by immunoSEQ multiplex PCR. This repertoire shows 190,000 or so clones, 90% to 95% found once; its top ten account for around 0.8%. Unmatched junction bases numbered 2, after V lost 4 bases and J lost 5 bases. The CDR3 extends over 13 amino acids. Looked up from germline, CDR1 is SGHTA and CDR2 is FQGTGA. This receptor was obtained from a man aged 25-40 years with COVID-19, enrolled during active disease. This chain connects TRBV7-3 to TRBJ1-1; 9 positions agree with TRBD1. Sequenced: peripheral blood. The CDR3 sequence is CASSSGQGTEAFF. The CDR3 region has the DNA TGTGCCAGCAGCTCCGGACAGGGGACTGAAGCTTTCTTT.